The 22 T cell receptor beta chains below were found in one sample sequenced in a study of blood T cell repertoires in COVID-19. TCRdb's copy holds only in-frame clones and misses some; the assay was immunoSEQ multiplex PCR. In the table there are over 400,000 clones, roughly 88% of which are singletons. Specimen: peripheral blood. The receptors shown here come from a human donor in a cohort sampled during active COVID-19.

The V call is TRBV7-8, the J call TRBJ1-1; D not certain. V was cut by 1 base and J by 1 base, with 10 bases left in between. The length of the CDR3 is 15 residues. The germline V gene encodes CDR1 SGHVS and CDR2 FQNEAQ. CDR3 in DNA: TGTGCCAGCAGCTTAGAACCGGGGTCGAACACTGAAGCTTTCTTT. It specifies CASSLEPGSNTEAFF.

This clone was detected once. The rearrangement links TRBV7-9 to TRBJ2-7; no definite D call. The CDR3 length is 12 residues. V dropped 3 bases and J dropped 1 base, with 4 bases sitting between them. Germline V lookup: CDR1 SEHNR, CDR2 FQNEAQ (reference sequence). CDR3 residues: CASSFSSYEQYF. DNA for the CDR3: TGTGCCAGCAGCTTTAGTTCCTACGAGCAGTACTTC. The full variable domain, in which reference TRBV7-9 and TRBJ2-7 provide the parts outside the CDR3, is DTGVSQNPRHKITKRGQNVTFRCDPISEHNRLYWYRQTLGQGPEFLTYFQNEAQLEKSRLLSDRFSAERPKGSFSTLEIQRTEQGDSAMYLCASSFSSYEQYFGPGTRLTVT.

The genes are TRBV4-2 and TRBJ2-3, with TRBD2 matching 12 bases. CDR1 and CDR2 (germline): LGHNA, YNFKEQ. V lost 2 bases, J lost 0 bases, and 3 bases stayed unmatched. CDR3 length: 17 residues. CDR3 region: CASSQRGLAGSTDTQYF. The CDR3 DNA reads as TGTGCCAGCAGCCAACGTGGACTAGCGGGGAGCACAGATACGCAGTATTTT.

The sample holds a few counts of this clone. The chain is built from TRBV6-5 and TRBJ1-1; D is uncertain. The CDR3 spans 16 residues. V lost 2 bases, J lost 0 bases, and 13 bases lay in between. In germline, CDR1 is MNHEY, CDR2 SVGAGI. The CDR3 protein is CASSYPEGRMNTEAFF. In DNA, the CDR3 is TGTGCCAGCAGTTACCCGGAGGGTCGAATGAACACTGAAGCTTTCTTT.

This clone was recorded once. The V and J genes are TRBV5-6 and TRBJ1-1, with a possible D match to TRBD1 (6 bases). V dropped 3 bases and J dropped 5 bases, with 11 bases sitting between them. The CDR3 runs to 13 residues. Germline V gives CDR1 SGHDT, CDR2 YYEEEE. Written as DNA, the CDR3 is TGTGCCAGCAGCTATCAACAGGGTACTGAAGCTTTCTTT. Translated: CASSYQQGTEAFF.

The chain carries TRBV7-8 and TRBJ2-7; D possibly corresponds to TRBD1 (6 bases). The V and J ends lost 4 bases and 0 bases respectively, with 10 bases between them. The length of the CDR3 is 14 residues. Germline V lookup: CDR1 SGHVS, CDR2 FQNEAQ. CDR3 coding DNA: TGTGCCAGCAGCTCAACAGGGTTCTCCTACGAGCAGTACTTC. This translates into CASSSTGFSYEQYF.

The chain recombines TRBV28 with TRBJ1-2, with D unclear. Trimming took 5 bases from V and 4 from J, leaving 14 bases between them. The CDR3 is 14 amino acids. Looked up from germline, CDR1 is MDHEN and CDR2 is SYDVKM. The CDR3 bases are TGTGCCAGCAGTACCCTAGGAAATATCTATGGCTACACCTTC. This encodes CASSTLGNIYGYTF.

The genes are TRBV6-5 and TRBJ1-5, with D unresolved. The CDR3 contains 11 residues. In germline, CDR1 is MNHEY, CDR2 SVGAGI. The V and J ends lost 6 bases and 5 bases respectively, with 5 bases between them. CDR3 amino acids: CASSLYQPQHF. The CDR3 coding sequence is TGTGCCAGCAGCCTATATCAGCCCCAGCATTTT.

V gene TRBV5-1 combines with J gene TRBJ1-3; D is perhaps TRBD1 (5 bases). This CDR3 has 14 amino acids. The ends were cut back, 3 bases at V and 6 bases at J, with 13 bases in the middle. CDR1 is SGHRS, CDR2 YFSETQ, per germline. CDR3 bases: TGCGCCAGCAGCTCAGGACTAGGGACAAACACCATATATTTT. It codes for CASSSGLGTNTIYF.

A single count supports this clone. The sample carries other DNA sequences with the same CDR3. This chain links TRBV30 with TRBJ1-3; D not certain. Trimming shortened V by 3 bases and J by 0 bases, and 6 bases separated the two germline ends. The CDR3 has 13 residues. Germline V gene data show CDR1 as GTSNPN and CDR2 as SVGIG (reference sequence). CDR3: CAWRTGSGNTIYF. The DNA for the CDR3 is TGTGCCTGGAGAACGGGCTCTGGAAACACCATATATTTT.

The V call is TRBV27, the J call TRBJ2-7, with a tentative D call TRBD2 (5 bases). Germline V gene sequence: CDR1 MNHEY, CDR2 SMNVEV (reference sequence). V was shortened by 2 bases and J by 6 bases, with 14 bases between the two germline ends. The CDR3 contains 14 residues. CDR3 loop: CASSLGPTGGEQYF. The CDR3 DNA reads TGTGCCAGCAGTTTAGGGCCCACCGGAGGCGAGCAGTACTTC.

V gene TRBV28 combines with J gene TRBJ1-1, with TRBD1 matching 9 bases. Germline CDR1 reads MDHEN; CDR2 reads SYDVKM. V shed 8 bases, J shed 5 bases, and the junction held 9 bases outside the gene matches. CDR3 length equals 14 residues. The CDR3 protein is CASRQGDLRTEAFF. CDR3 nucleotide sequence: TGTGCCAGCCGACAGGGGGATCTTAGGACTGAAGCTTTCTTT.

The CDR3 DNA reads as TGCGCCAGCAGCTTTCGGTCTGGGGCCAACGTCCTGACTTTC. The encoded protein is CASSFRSGANVLTF. The chain uses TRBV5-1 and TRBJ2-6; D unresolved. Per germline, CDR1 SGHRS and CDR2 YFSETQ. The V and J ends lost 2 bases and 1 base respectively, with 4 bases between them. There are 14 residues in the CDR3.

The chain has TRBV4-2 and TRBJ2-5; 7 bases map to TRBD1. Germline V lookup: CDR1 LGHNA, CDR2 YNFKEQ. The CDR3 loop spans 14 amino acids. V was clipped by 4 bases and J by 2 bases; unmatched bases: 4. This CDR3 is CASSPRDSQETQYF. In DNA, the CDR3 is TGTGCCAGCAGCCCACGGGACAGTCAAGAGACCCAGTACTTC.

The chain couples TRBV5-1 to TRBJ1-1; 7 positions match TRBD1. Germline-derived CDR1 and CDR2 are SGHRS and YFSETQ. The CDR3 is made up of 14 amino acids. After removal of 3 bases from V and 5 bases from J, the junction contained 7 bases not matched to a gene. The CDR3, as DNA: TGCGCCAGCAGCTGGGACAGATATGGTACTGAAGCTTTCTTT. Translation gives CASSWDRYGTEAFF.

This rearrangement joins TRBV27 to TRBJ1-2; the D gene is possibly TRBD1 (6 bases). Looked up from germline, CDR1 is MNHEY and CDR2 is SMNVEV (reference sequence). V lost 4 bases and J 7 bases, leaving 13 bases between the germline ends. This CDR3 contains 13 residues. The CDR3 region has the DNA TGTGCCAGCAGTTCTAACAGGGAGGGTGGCTACACCTTC. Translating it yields CASSSNREGGYTF.

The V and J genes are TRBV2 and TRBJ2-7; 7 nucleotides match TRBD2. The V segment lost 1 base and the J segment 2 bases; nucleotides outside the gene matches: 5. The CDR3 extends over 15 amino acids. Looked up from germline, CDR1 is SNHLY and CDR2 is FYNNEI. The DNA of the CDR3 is TGTGCCAGCAGTGAAGGGCTAGCGGAGACCTACGAGCAGTACTTC. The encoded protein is CASSEGLAETYEQYF. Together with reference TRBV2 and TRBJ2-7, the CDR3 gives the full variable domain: EPEVTQTPSHQVTQMGQEVILRCVPISNHLYFYWYRQILGQKVEFLVSFYNNEISEKSEIFDDQFSVERPDGSNFTLKIRSTKLEDSAMYFCASSEGLAETYEQYFGPGTRLTVT.

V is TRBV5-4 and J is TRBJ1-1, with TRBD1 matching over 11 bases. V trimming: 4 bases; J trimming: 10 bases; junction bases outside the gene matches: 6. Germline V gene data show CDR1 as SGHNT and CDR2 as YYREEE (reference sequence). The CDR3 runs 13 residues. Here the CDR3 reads CASSQGQGERAFF. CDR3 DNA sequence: TGTGCCAGCAGCCAGGGACAGGGGGAAAGAGCTTTCTTT.

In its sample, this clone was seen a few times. CDR3 bases: TGTGCCAGCAGCCAGGGACTAGCGGGAGTGGATGAGCAGTTCTTC. Protein sequence: CASSQGLAGVDEQFF. The rearrangement joins TRBV3-1 (or the pseudogene TRBV3-2) to TRBJ2-1; 14 bases agree with TRBD2. V dropped 3 bases and J dropped 8; count of bases not matched to a gene: 3. CDR3 length equals 15 residues. In germline, CDR1 is LGHDT, CDR2 YNNKEL (reference sequence).

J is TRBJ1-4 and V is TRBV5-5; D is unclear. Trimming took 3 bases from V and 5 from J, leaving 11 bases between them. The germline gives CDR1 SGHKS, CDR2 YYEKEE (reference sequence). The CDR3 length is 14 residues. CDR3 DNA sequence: TGTGCCAGCAGCTATGTCGCAGGAAATGAAAAACTGTTTTTT. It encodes CASSYVAGNEKLFF.

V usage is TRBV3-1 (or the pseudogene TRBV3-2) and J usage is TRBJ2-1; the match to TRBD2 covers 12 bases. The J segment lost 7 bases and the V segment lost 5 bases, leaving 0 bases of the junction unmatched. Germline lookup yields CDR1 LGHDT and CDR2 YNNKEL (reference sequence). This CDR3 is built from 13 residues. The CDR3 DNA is TGTGCCAGCAGCGGACTAGCGGGAAATGAGCAGTTCTTC. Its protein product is CASSGLAGNEQFF.

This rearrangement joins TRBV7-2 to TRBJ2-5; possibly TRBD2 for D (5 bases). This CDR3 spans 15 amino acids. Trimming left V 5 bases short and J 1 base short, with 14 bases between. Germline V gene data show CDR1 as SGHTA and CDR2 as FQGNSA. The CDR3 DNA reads TGTGCCAGCAGCCTCCAGATCGGGGTCCAAGAGACCCAGTACTTC. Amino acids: CASSLQIGVQETQYF.